Below are 6 T cell receptor beta chains sequenced from a single sample in a study of radiation and T cells in renal cell carcinoma (dated by TCRdb to 2020 to 2021). To prepare the library, the immunoSEQ multiplex PCR assay was applied. TCRdb carries this immuneACCESS record with in-frame sequences only. Its versions omit some clonotypes, under half of them owing to an unresolved V gene in the studies checked, with the rest unexplained. The sample yields about 73,000 clones; around four fifths were counted once. About 2.4% of the sample rests with the top ten. Taken with the paper, the label for time point translates to: blood 4 weeks post-SBRT, at nephrectomy. The treatment or condition label, as the study defines it: 15 Gy SBRT to primary tumor, nephrectomy 4 weeks later. The specimen comprised blood, sampled from a patient whose treatment included radiotherapy and nephrectomy. Receptors originate from a woman aged 60-70 years with renal cell carcinoma.

The chain links TRBV5-6 to TRBJ2-1; D not certain. Per the germline V gene, CDR1 is SGHDT and CDR2 is YYEEEE. V was shortened by 0 bases and J by 9 bases, with 13 bases between the two germline ends. The CDR3 runs 14 residues. CDR3 sequence (DNA): TGTGCCAGCAGCTTGGACAGACCATTGGGTGAGCAGTTCTTC. Protein product: CASSLDRPLGEQFF.

This rearrangement joins TRBV6-1 to TRBJ1-4; D remains unclear. This CDR3 has 14 residues. V lost 4 bases, J lost 7 bases, and 13 bases lay in between. Germline V lookup: CDR1 MNHNS, CDR2 SASEGT. DNA for the CDR3: TGTGCCAGCAGTGTCACGACTTGGGGTGAAAAACTGTTTTTT. The encoded protein is CASSVTTWGEKLFF.

The rearrangement joins TRBV28 to TRBJ2-7; the match to TRBD2 covers 7 bases. The junction had 9 bases not matched to a gene; V was cut back by 5 bases and J by 5 bases. Per the germline V gene, CDR1 is MDHEN and CDR2 is SYDVKM. The CDR3 spans 14 residues. The CDR3 DNA is TGTGCCAGCAGTCGGGGAGGGCGGGTCCACGAGCAGTACTTC. Residues: CASSRGGRVHEQYF. The variable domain in full, with the rest retrieved from reference TRBV28 and TRBJ2-7, is DVKVTQSSRYLVKRTGEKVFLECVQDMDHENMFWYRQDPGLGLRLIYFSYDVKMKEKGDIPEGYSVSREKKERFSLILESASTNQTSMYLCASSRGGRVHEQYFGPGTRLTVT.

V gene TRBV29-1 combines with J gene TRBJ1-1; D is possibly TRBD1 (5 bases). CDR1 is SQVTM and CDR2 is ANQGSEA in the germline V gene. This CDR3 is 12 amino acids long. Trimming stripped 8 bases from V and 4 bases from J, with 14 bases between. CDR3 loop: CSTYHGGTEAFF. In DNA, the CDR3 is TGCAGCACCTATCATGGGGGCACTGAAGCTTTCTTT.

In its sample, this clone was seen a few times. V and J are TRBV11-2 and TRBJ2-1; D unclear. Germline-derived CDR1 and CDR2 are SGHAT and FQNNGV. V lost 3 bases and J 7 bases, leaving 4 bases between the germline ends. The CDR3 is made up of 11 amino acids. The CDR3 is CASSFGNEQFF. The CDR3, as DNA: TGTGCCAGCAGCTTTGGAAATGAGCAGTTCTTC.

The rearrangement joins TRBV5-6 to TRBJ1-6, with D perhaps matching TRBD1 (6 bases). V was trimmed by 3 bases and J by 12 bases, leaving 16 bases between them. This CDR3 is built from 14 residues. Germline CDR1 SGHDT, CDR2 YYEEEE. CDR3 sequence reads: CASSWEGGEGPLHF. DNA for the CDR3: TGTGCCAGCAGCTGGGAGGGGGGCGAGGGACCCCTCCACTTT.